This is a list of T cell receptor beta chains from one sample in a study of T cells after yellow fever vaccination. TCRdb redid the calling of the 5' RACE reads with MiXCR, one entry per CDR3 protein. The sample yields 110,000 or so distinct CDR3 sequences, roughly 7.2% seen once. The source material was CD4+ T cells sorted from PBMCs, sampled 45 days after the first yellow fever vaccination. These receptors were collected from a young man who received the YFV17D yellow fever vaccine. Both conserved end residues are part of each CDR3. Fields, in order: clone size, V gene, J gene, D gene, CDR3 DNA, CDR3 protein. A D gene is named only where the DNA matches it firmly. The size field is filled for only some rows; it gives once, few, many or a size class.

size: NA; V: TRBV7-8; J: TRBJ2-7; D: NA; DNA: TGTGCCAGCAGCTTAGAACAGGGATTCTACGAGCAGTACTTC; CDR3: CASSLEQGFYEQYF
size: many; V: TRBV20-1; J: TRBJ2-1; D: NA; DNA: TGCAGTGCTGCCGACTACGGGGGGCCTCCTCCCAATGAGCAGTTCTTC; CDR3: CSAADYGGPPPNEQFF
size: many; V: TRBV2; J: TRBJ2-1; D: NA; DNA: TGTGCCAGCAGTGAGTTAACTAGCCCGTACAATGAGCAGTTCTTC; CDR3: CASSELTSPYNEQFF
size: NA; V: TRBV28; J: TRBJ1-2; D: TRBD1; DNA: TGTGCCAGCAGTTTCGAACAGGGGGATGTCTATGGCTACACCTTC; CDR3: CASSFEQGDVYGYTF
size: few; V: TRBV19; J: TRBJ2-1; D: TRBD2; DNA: TGTGCCAGTAAGGAGCGGGGGGGGGCCCGCTCCTACAATGAGCAGTTCTTC; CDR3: CASKERGGARSYNEQFF
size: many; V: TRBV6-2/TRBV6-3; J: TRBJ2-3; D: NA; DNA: TGTGCCAGCAGTTACAGGGGGACGACAGATACGCAGTATTTT; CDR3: CASSYRGTTDTQYF
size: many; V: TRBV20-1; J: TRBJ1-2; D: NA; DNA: TGCAGTGCTCACAGACAGCAAACTAACTATGGCTACACCTTC; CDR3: CSAHRQQTNYGYTF
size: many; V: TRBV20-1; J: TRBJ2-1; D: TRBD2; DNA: TGCAGTGCTAGAAGAGCGGGGCCCTACAATGAGCAGTTCTTC; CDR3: CSARRAGPYNEQFF
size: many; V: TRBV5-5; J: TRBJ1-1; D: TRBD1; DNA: TGTGCCAGCAGCCCGACGACAGGGGAGTATGGAGCTTTCTTT; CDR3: CASSPTTGEYGAFF
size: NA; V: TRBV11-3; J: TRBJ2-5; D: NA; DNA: TGTGCCAGCAGCTTAGGCCCAACCAGGATTGAGACCCAGTACTTC; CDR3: CASSLGPTRIETQYF
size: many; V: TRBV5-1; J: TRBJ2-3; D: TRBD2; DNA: TGCGCCAGCAGCTTCGGGGTAGCGGGGGTGTATCAGGGCACAGATACGCAGTATTTT; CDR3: CASSFGVAGVYQGTDTQYF
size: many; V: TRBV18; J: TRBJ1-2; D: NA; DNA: TGTGCCAGCACCCCCCGGGGGTCCCCCTCCTATGGCTACACCTTC; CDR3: CASTPRGSPSYGYTF
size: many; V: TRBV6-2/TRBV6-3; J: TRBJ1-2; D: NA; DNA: TGTGCCAGCAGTTACTCGAGAGGCTCGGTGACGAGAAACTATGGCTACACCTTC; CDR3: CASSYSRGSVTRNYGYTF
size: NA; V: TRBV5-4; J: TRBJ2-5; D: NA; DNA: TGTGCCAGCAGCGCGGGACAGAGACAAGAGACCCAGTACTTC; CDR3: CASSAGQRQETQYF
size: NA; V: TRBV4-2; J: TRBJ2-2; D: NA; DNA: TGTGCCAGCAGCGCGGGATCAGCCCGCAACACCGGGGAGCTGTTTTTT; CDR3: CASSAGSARNTGELFF
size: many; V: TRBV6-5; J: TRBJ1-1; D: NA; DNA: TGTGCCAGCAGTTTCCGGAGGTCGGTGGGCACTGAAGCTTTCTTT; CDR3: CASSFRRSVGTEAFF
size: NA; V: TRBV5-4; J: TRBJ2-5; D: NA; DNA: TGTGCCAGCAGCCTCGTAAGTGAGACAGAGACCCAGTACTTC; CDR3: CASSLVSETETQYF
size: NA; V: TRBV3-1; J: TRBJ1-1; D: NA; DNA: TGTGCCAGCAGCCAAGCCGCCAACATGCGGTCGAACACTGAAGCTTTCTTT; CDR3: CASSQAANMRSNTEAFF
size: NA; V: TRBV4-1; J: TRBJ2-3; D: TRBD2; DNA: TGCGCCAGCGGGACGCGGGGGGAAGTTAGAACGCAGTATTTT; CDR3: CASGTRGEVRTQYF
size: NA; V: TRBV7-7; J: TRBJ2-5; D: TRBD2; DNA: TGTGCTAGCAGCCCCCGGGGGGGGGGGCAAGAGACCCAGTACTTC; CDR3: CASSPRGGGQETQYF
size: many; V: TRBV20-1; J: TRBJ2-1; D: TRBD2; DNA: TGCAGTGCTAGGGGGACTAGCGGGAAGTACAATGAGCAGTTCTTC; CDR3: CSARGTSGKYNEQFF
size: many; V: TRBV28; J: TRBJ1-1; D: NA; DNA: TGTGCCAGCACCCCACCGAGGAACACTGAAGCTTTCTTT; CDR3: CASTPPRNTEAFF
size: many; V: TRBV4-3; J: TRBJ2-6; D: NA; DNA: TGCGCCAGCAGCCAAGAAGCAGGGCTCGGGGCCAACGTCCTGACTTTC; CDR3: CASSQEAGLGANVLTF
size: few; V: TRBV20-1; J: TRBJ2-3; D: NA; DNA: TGCAGTGGGAGGCTAGAGACAGATACGCAGTATTTT; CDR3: CSGRLETDTQYF
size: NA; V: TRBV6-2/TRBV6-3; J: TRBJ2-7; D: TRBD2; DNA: TGTGCCAGCACCACTAGCGGGGGGCAATACTACGAGCAGTACTTC; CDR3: CASTTSGGQYYEQYF
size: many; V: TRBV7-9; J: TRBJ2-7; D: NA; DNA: TGTGCCAGCAGCGGGCGTCAAGGCAGGGACCACGAGCAGTACTTC; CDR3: CASSGRQGRDHEQYF
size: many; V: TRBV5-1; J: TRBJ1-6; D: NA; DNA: TGCGCCAGCAGCTTGTACCTTGCTAATTCACCCCTCCACTTT; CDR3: CASSLYLANSPLHF
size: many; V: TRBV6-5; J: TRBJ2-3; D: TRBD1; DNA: TGTGCCAGCAGTTACCAGGGGGCCGAGTTGACAGATACGCAGTATTTT; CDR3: CASSYQGAELTDTQYF
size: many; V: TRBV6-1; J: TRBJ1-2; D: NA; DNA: TGTGCCAGCAGTCAACGTCCCGGCTTGAACTATGGCTACACCTTC; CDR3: CASSQRPGLNYGYTF
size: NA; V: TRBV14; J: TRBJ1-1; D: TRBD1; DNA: TGTGCCAGCAGCCAGTTGGGACAGGGGGTTGAAGCTTTCTTT; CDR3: CASSQLGQGVEAFF
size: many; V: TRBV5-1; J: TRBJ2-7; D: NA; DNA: TGCGCCAGCAGCTTGGTATCTGGACAGTCCTCCGAGCAGTACTTC; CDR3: CASSLVSGQSSEQYF
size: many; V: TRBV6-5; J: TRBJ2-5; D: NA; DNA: TGTGCCAGCAGTTACTCTTGGCAGGGGCAAGAGACCCAGTACTTC; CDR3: CASSYSWQGQETQYF
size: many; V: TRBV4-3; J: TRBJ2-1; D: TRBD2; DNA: TGCGCCAGCAGCCCGGGGGGACTAGCGGGGGGGCCATACAATGAGCAGTTCTTC; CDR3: CASSPGGLAGGPYNEQFF